This paragraph reports one T cell receptor (beta chain). Its antigen remains unidentified. No clone much larger than this one lies a single base away; base qualities are absent. This entry comes from a study of blood T cell repertoires in COVID-19 (dated by TCRdb to about 2020). In terms of the full investigation: Samples from collaborators originated in the United States, Italy and Spain and spanned both the acute and convalescent phases of COVID-19. The material from the prospective study consisted of cDNA or gDNA derived from T cells, B-cell-depleted T cells, or PBMCs. Deeply sampled blood TCRbeta repertoires from subjects exposed to, actively infected with, or recovered from COVID-19 were included in the dataset. The repertoires were released in a freely available public database meant as a resource for research on the immune response to SARS-CoV-2. Samples were obtained from the ongoing ImmuneRACE study (first 160 participants) and from over 1,000 subjects provided by 6 global collaborators. Sample metadata almost always included a de-identified subject ID, COVID-19 status, age in years and sex. Where available, HLA class I and class II types were obtained from metadata supplied by the sample provider rather than from assay-based typing. Study-level results and caveats: Clinical and demographic metadata were provided uncurated, with the amount varying by source and participant.

The immunoSEQ Assay, a bias-controlled multiplex PCR, was used to amplify TCRbeta CDR3 regions from genomic DNA. On the study's bioinformatics: Nucleated cell counts per sample were estimated from amplification of reference gene primers within the assay. Sequence reads were collapsed and filtered to measure the absolute abundance of every unique TCRbeta CDR3 rearrangement. For each sample, productive Simpson clonality was calculated by taking the square root of Simpson's diversity index across productive rearrangements. Imported from immuneACCESS, the table was reduced by TCRdb to in-frame sequences with V and J called. These copies leave out some clones; in studies compared against another copy, an unresolved V gene accounts for under half, and the cause of the remainder is not known. V and J calls and clone size are as listed in that table; D and trimming were resolved from the DNA. This sample has a few hundred thousand clones in its table, and around 90% of those were observed once. Clones ranked in the top ten supply more than 0.95% of the sample.

V is clipped by 2 bases and J by 7 bases, and the sequence between their germline boundaries is 15 bases long. CDR1 and CDR2 are drawn from the germline V gene: SNHLY, FYNNEI. Including cysteine and phenylalanine, the CDR3 has 16 amino acids. Only the CDR3 portion is preserved as DNA: 48 bases, with reading frame beginning at the first base. The collaborating institutions used their own protocols to collect whole blood in K2EDTA tubes. For TCRbeta analysis, collaborator samples were shipped as frozen whole blood, as isolated PBMCs, or as DNA extracted from either sample type. The chain uses TRBV2 and TRBJ1-6; TRBD1 is possibly the D segment (6 matching bases). The specimen was peripheral blood. The sequence was obtained from a man aged 40-50 years with acute or convalescent COVID-19. The bases are TGTGCCAGCAGTGAACTCGAGACAGGTGAAAATTCACCCCTCCACTTT. Its protein reads: CASSELETGENSPLHF. The full variable domain, with segments outside the CDR3 supplied by the reference TRBV2 and TRBJ1-6 proteins, appears as EPEVTQTPSHQVTQMGQEVILRCVPISNHLYFYWYRQILGQKVEFLVSFYNNEISEKSEIFDDQFSVERPDGSNFTLKIRSTKLEDSAMYFCASSELETGENSPLHFGNGTRLTVT.